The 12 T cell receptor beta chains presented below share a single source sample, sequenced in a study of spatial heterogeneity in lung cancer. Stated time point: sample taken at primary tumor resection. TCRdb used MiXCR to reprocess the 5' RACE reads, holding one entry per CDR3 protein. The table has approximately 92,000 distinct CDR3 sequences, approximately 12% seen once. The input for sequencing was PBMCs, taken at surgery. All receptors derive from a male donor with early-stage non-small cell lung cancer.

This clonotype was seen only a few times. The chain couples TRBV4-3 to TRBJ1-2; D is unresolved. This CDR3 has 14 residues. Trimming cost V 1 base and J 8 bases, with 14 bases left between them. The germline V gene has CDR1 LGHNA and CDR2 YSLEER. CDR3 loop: CASSQVPGIRGYTF. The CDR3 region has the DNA TGCGCCAGCAGCCAAGTCCCTGGAATCCGAGGCTACACCTTC.

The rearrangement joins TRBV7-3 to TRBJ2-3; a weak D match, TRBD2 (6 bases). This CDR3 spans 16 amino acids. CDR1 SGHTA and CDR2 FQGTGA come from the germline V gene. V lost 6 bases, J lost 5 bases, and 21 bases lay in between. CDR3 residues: CASSPSRGLGGDTQYF. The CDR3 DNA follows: TGTGCCAGCAGTCCCTCCCGGGGACTGGGGGGAGATACGCAGTATTTT.

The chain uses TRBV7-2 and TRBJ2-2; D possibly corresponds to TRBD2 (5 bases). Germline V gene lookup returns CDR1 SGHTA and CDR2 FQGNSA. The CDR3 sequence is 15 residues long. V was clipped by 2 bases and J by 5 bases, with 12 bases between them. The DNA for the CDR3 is TGTGCCAGCAGCTTACTAGCTAGGTGGACCGGGGAGCTGTTTTTT. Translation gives CASSLLARWTGELFF.

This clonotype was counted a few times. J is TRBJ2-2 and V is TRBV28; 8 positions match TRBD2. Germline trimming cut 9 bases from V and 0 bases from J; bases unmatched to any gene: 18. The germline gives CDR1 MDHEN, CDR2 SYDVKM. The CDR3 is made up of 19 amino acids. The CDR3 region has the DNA TGTGCCAGTTCCGGGCCTCCAGCGGGAGATCTAGCGAACACCGGGGAGCTGTTTTTT. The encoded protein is CASSGPPAGDLANTGELFF. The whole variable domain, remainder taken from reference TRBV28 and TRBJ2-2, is DVKVTQSSRYLVKRTGEKVFLECVQDMDHENMFWYRQDPGLGLRLIYFSYDVKMKEKGDIPEGYSVSREKKERFSLILESASTNQTSMYLCASSGPPAGDLANTGELFFGEGSRLTVL.

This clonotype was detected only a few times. The CDR3 is CASRGPAGYTF. DNA of the CDR3: TGTGCCAGCCGGGGCCCCGCGGGCTACACCTTC. The V call is TRBV6-1, the J call TRBJ1-2, with D perhaps TRBD1 (5 bases). The CDR3 extends over 11 amino acids. Trimming took 8 bases from V and 8 from J, leaving 12 bases between them. The germline CDR1 and CDR2 sequences are MNHNS and SASEGT.

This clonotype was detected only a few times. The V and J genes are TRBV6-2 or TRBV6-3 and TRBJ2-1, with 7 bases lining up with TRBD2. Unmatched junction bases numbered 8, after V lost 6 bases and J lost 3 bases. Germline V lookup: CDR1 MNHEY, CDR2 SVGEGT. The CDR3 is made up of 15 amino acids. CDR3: CASRLTGRIYNEQFF. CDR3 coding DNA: TGTGCCAGCAGGCTGACCGGGAGGATCTACAATGAGCAGTTCTTC.

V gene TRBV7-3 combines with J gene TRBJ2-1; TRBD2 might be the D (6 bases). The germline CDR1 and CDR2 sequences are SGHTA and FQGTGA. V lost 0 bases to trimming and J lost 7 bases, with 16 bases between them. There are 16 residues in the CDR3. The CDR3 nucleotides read TGTGCCAGCAGCTTAACTGGGTCGGGAGCGAGAAATGAGCAGTTCTTC. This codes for CASSLTGSGARNEQFF.

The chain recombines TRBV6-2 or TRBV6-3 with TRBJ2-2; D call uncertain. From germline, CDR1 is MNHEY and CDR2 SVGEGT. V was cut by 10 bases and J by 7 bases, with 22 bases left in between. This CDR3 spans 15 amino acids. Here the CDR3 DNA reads TGTGCCACCATTACCCGGGCAGCTTGGGGCGGGGAGCTGTTTTTT. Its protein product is CATITRAAWGGELFF.

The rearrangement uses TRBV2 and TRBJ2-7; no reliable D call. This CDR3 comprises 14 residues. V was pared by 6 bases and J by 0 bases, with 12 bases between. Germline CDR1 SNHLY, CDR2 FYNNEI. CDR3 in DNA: TGTGCCAGCAGGAAGGACGTGAACTCCTACGAGCAGTACTTC. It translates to CASRKDVNSYEQYF.

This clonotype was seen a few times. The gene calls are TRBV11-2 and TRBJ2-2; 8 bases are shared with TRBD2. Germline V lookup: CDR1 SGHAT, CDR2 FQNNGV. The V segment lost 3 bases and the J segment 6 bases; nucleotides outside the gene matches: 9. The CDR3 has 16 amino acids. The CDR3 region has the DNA TGTGCCAGCAGCTTGCGGTCCGGGACTAGTCCCGGGGAGCTGTTTTTT. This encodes CASSLRSGTSPGELFF.

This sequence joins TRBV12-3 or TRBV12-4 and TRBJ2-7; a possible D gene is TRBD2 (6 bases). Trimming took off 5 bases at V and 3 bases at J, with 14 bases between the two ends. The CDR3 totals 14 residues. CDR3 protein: CASSRPPEGYEQYF. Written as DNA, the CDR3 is TGTGCCAGCAGTCGCCCCCCGGAGGGCTACGAGCAGTACTTC.

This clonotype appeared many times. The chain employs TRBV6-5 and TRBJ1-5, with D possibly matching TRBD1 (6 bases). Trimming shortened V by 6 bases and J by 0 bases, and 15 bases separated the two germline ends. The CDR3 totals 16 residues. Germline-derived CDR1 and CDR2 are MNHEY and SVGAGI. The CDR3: CASRAWTEASNQPQHF. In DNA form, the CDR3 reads TGTGCCAGCAGGGCATGGACAGAAGCTAGCAATCAGCCCCAGCATTTT.